The 20 T cell receptor beta chains listed next were all sequenced from one sample in a study of blood T cell repertoires in COVID-19 (dated by TCRdb to 2020 to 2021). The library came from the immunoSEQ multiplex PCR assay. The table comes from immuneACCESS by way of TCRdb, which keeps in-frame sequences with V and J called. Part of the clones is missing from these tables; in studies checked, under half for an unresolved V gene and the rest for unknown reasons. The sample data list some 190,000 clones, and approximately 80% of these were observed just once. The top ten clonotypes cover around 14% of the sample. Source material: PBMCs or T cells enriched from blood (not recorded which). These receptors all come from a man aged 55 to 69 who had been exposed to COVID-19.

This sequence joins TRBV27 and TRBJ2-7; 7 nucleotides align to TRBD1. The CDR3 extends over 15 amino acids. V lost 6 bases and J lost 2; bases outside the gene matches: 10. CDR1 and CDR2 from the germline V gene are MNHEY and SMNVEV (reference sequence). The CDR3 spells CASRRARTGAYEQYF. The CDR3 bases are TGTGCCAGCAGGCGAGCCAGGACAGGAGCCTACGAGCAGTACTTC.

This clone showed up just once. J is TRBJ2-1 and V is TRBV27, with 7 positions matching TRBD1. The CDR3 length is 14 residues. The V segment lost 3 bases and the J segment 3 bases; nucleotides outside the gene matches: 2. Germline V CDR1 and CDR2: MNHEY, SMNVEV (reference sequence). This chain's CDR3 is CASSFDRDYNEQFF. DNA of the CDR3: TGTGCCAGCAGTTTCGACAGGGACTACAATGAGCAGTTCTTC.

V usage is TRBV29-1 and J usage is TRBJ2-7; no definite D call. Germline V lookup: CDR1 SQVTM, CDR2 ANQGSEA. Trimming left V 4 bases short and J 6 bases short, with 10 bases between. The CDR3 has 11 residues. The CDR3 protein is CSVGHTGEQYF. The CDR3 DNA reads TGCAGCGTTGGCCACACGGGCGAGCAGTACTTC.

In DNA form, the CDR3 reads TGCGCCAGCAGTCAGGACCGGGGGGCGATTAAGGGCTACACCTTC. Translation gives CASSQDRGAIKGYTF. This chain joins TRBV5-1 and TRBJ1-2; possible D gene TRBD1, 6 bases. V was shortened by 5 bases and J by 8 bases, with 22 bases between the two germline ends. Germline loops: CDR1 SGHRS, CDR2 YFSETQ. CDR3 length equals 15 residues.

The chain joins TRBV30 to TRBJ1-2, with D maybe TRBD1 (5 bases). V lost 5 bases and J 3 bases, leaving 13 bases between the germline ends. The CDR3 runs to 13 residues. Germline V CDR1 and CDR2: GTSNPN, SVGIG (reference sequence). Written as DNA, the CDR3 is TGTGCCTGGGGAGGGGCAGGCGACTATGGCTACACCTTC. This encodes CAWGGAGDYGYTF. Based on the CDR3 plus reference TRBV30 and TRBJ1-2, the full variable domain is SQTIHQWPATLVQPVGSPLSLECTVEGTSNPNLYWYRQAAGRGLQLLFYSVGIGQISSEVPQNLSASRPQDRQFILSSKKLLLSDSGFYLCAWGGAGDYGYTFGSGTRLTVV.

This clone was seen once. The chain has TRBV19 and TRBJ2-3, with 7 bases identical to TRBD1. In germline, CDR1 is LNHDA, CDR2 SQIVND (reference sequence). V gave up 8 bases and J gave up 5 bases; unmatched junction bases: 7. The CDR3 extends over 13 amino acids. The DNA for the CDR3 is TGTGCCAGTGCCCAGGACAGGAAAGATACGCAGTATTTT. Its translation: CASAQDRKDTQYF.

This clone has just a few counts. At one boundary the junction diverges from the germline segment, which might be a read error. The rearrangement uses TRBV7-9 and TRBJ1-6, with a tentative D call TRBD1 (6 bases). The CDR3 contains 14 residues. Germline V CDR1 and CDR2: SEHNR, FQNEAQ (reference sequence). This chain's CDR3 is CASTLTGNGSPLHF. Written as DNA, the CDR3 is TGTGCCAGCACCTTAACAGGGAATGGGTCACCCCTCCACTTT.

V gene TRBV6-1 combines with J gene TRBJ2-5, with D possibly being TRBD1 (6 bases). The length of the CDR3 is 15 residues. V lost 2 bases, J lost 4 bases, and 14 bases lay in between. CDR1 is MNHNS, CDR2 SASEGT, per germline. The CDR3 nucleotides are TGTGCCAGCAGTGAAATTAAAACAGGGAGAGAGACCCAGTACTTC. The encoded protein is CASSEIKTGRETQYF.

This chain links TRBV4-2 with TRBJ2-5; 10 bases match TRBD2. Germline V gene data show CDR1 as LGHNA and CDR2 as YNFKEQ. This CDR3 spans 16 amino acids. V dropped 0 bases and J dropped 4; count of bases not matched to a gene: 5. The CDR3 bases are TGTGCCAGCAGCCAAGAAGCGGGAGGGCCGGGAGAGACCCAGTACTTC. Translated: CASSQEAGGPGETQYF.

V usage is TRBV27 and J usage is TRBJ1-6; 9 nucleotides align to TRBD1. The CDR3 extends over 16 amino acids. Germline CDR1 is MNHEY and CDR2 is SMNVEV (reference sequence). V gave up 3 bases and J gave up 7 bases; unmatched junction bases: 7. This CDR3 reads CASSFFLGQGNSPLHF. The CDR3 nucleotides are TGTGCCAGCAGTTTCTTCCTCGGACAGGGGAATTCACCCCTCCACTTT.

The V call is TRBV12-5, the J call TRBJ2-1, with 9 bases that match TRBD1. Germline-derived CDR1 and CDR2 are LGHNT and FRNRAP. J gave up 6 bases and V 2 bases, and 11 bases lay outside the gene matches. The CDR3 extends over 17 amino acids. The DNA of the CDR3 is TGTGCTAGTGGTTTGCCACTCCGGGACAGGGACTTCAATGAGCAGTTCTTC. Translated: CASGLPLRDRDFNEQFF.

The gene calls are TRBV5-5 and TRBJ2-7, with TRBD2 matching over 11 bases. Germline V CDR1 and CDR2: SGHKS, YYEKEE (reference sequence). The CDR3 is 15 amino acids. V shed 0 bases and J 9 bases; nucleotides not matched to a gene: 8. DNA of the CDR3: TGTGCCAGCAGCTTGGAGGCTCTAGCGGGAGGCATGCAGTACTTC. As protein: CASSLEALAGGMQYF.

This rearrangement joins TRBV10-3 to TRBJ2-2, with unresolved D. V was trimmed by 4 bases and J by 2 bases, leaving 8 bases between them. CDR1 and CDR2 (germline): ENHRY, SYGVKD. The CDR3 spans 14 residues. CDR3 region: CAISGLANTGELFF. CDR3 nucleotide sequence: TGTGCCATCAGTGGACTTGCTAACACCGGGGAGCTGTTTTTT.

The count of this clone is one. The chain links TRBV30 to TRBJ2-7, with 9 bases fitting TRBD1. Losses at the gene ends were 0 bases for V and 4 bases for J; bases not matched to a gene: 1. This CDR3 contains 13 residues. Germline CDR1 and CDR2: GTSNPN and SVGIG (reference sequence). The CDR3 DNA is TGTGCCTGGAGTGTACAGGGGGCTTACGAGCAGTACTTC. Protein product: CAWSVQGAYEQYF.

The chain combines TRBV19 with TRBJ1-1; D unresolved. The germline V and J ends were trimmed by 7 bases and 0 bases, with 12 bases remaining between them. The CDR3 consists of 14 residues. Germline V CDR1 and CDR2: LNHDA, SQIVND (reference sequence). This chain's CDR3 is CASTAVVMNTEAFF. The DNA for the CDR3 is TGTGCCAGTACCGCGGTAGTCATGAACACTGAAGCTTTCTTT.

This clone was observed a handful of times. The chain recombines TRBV30 with TRBJ1-6; TRBD1 matches 7 bases. This CDR3 is built from 12 residues. Germline V gives CDR1 GTSNPN, CDR2 SVGIG (reference sequence). V trimming: 2 bases; J trimming: 10 bases; junction bases outside the gene matches: 2. The CDR3 sequence is CAWSRQGSPLHF. The CDR3, as DNA: TGTGCCTGGAGTCGACAGGGCTCACCCCTCCACTTT.

The chain links TRBV23-1 to TRBJ2-2; the D gene is possibly TRBD1 (5 bases). TRBV23-1 is noted as an ORF with a role that remains uncertain. This CDR3 has 17 residues. V lost 4 bases and J 6 bases, leaving 21 bases between the germline ends. The CDR3 here is CASSRTTQGNVPGELFF. The CDR3 coding sequence is TGCGCCAGCAGTCGCACTACGCAGGGTAACGTCCCCGGGGAGCTGTTTTTT.

The chain recombines TRBV29-1 with TRBJ2-1, with a tentative D call TRBD2 (6 bases). V was cut by 7 bases and J by 8 bases, with 21 bases left in between. The CDR3 covers 14 residues. Germline V CDR1 and CDR2: SQVTM, ANQGSEA. The CDR3 loop reads CSGVVLASRDEQFF. CDR3 sequence (DNA): TGCAGCGGCGTCGTGCTAGCGAGTCGGGATGAGCAGTTCTTC.

This clone was found once. V and J are TRBV19 and TRBJ2-1; 8 nucleotides match TRBD2. The CDR3 has 17 residues. V trimming: 2 bases; J trimming: 0 bases; junction bases outside the gene matches: 6. The germline gives CDR1 LNHDA, CDR2 SQIVND (reference sequence). The chain's CDR3 is CASSIIRLASSYNEQFF. For the CDR3, the DNA is TGTGCCAGTAGTATAATCCGACTAGCGAGCTCCTACAATGAGCAGTTCTTC.

This chain joins TRBV10-3 and TRBJ2-1; 7 nucleotides match TRBD2. J lost 6 bases, V lost 2 bases, and 10 bases had no gene match. Germline CDR1 is ENHRY and CDR2 is SYGVKD. The CDR3 is made up of 16 amino acids. The chain's CDR3 is CAISESGGSPFNEQFF. CDR3 DNA sequence: TGTGCCATCAGTGAGAGCGGCGGGAGCCCATTCAATGAGCAGTTCTTC.